The 24 T cell receptor beta chains below all came from one sample that was sequenced in a study of blood T cell repertoires in COVID-19. Measured with immunoSEQ multiplex PCR; TCRdb has only the in-frame clones, and not every one. The repertoire has 150,000 to 180,000 clones, less than 90% of them found once; the top ten carry about 2.4%. Sequencing input: peripheral blood. These receptors were collected from a woman aged 70-85 years with acute or convalescent COVID-19.

The V gene is TRBV4-3, the J gene TRBJ2-1, with 16 bases lining up with TRBD2. Germline trimming cut 4 bases from V and 7 bases from J; bases unmatched to any gene: 13. There are 19 residues in the CDR3. The V gene's germline CDR1 is LGHNA and CDR2 YSLEER. The CDR3 reads CASSRTAGTSGGARNEQFF. CDR3 sequence (DNA): TGCGCCAGCAGCCGCACGGCCGGGACTAGCGGGGGGGCCCGGAATGAGCAGTTCTTC.

The DNA of the CDR3 is TGTGCCAGCAGCAGGACACCAGGGCAGTATTTT. The encoded protein is CASSRTPGQYF. The rearrangement uses TRBV7-9 and TRBJ2-3; a weak D match, TRBD1 (5 bases). This CDR3 contains 11 residues. V lost 5 bases, J lost 11 bases, and 11 bases lay in between. CDR1 and CDR2 (germline): SEHNR, FQNEAQ (reference sequence).

This clone was observed a single time. The genes are TRBV7-9 and TRBJ2-3; 7 nucleotides line up with TRBD1. After removal of 3 bases from V and 1 base from J, the junction contained 10 bases not matched to a gene. CDR3 length: 17 residues. CDR1 is SEHNR and CDR2 is FQNEAQ in the germline V gene (reference sequence). The DNA of the CDR3 is TGTGCCAGCAGCTTGCGTAGTCCGGGACAGCGCACAGATACGCAGTATTTT. Protein sequence: CASSLRSPGQRTDTQYF. Combining the CDR3 with reference TRBV7-9 and TRBJ2-3 gives the whole variable domain DTGVSQNPRHKITKRGQNVTFRCDPISEHNRLYWYRQTLGQGPEFLTYFQNEAQLEKSRLLSDRFSAERPKGSFSTLEIQRTEQGDSAMYLCASSLRSPGQRTDTQYFGPGTRLTVL.

The CDR3 loop reads CASSGTGGGYTF. Written as DNA, the CDR3 is TGTGCCAGCTCCGGGACAGGGGGAGGCTACACCTTC. The chain is built from TRBV19 and TRBJ1-2; 11 bases fit TRBD1. The CDR3 is 12 amino acids. J gave up 8 bases and V 9 bases, and 5 bases lay outside the gene matches. Per germline, CDR1 LNHDA and CDR2 SQIVND (reference sequence).

Ten or more counts support this clone. The CDR3 here is CASSPGMGLAYGYTF. The CDR3 region has the DNA TGTGCCAGCAGTCCAGGGATGGGGCTGGCCTATGGCTACACCTTC. J is TRBJ1-2 and V is TRBV6-5; D may be TRBD1 (5 bases). Trimming took 5 bases from V and 4 from J, leaving 17 bases between them. The germline gives CDR1 MNHEY, CDR2 SVGAGI. The CDR3 length is 15 residues.

J is TRBJ2-1 and V is TRBV18; weak D call: TRBD2 (5 bases). Germline assignment: CDR1 KGHSH and CDR2 LQKENI. The CDR3 consists of 15 residues. Trimming removed 0 bases from V and 5 bases from J, with 11 bases in between. The CDR3 DNA reads TGTGCCAGCTCACCACCCGGGGTAGTCAACAATGAGCAGTTCTTC. Translated, it gives CASSPPGVVNNEQFF.

The J gene is TRBJ2-1, the V gene TRBV5-1; possible D gene TRBD2, 6 bases. CDR1 and CDR2 (germline): SGHRS, YFSETQ. The V end was cut by 4 bases, the J end by 8 bases, with 13 bases between. This CDR3 comprises 13 residues. CDR3 bases: TGCGCCAGCAGCAGCCGGGACTTCTATGAGCAGTTCTTC. Amino acid sequence: CASSSRDFYEQFF.

The rearrangement joins TRBV4-1 to TRBJ1-2; D is undetermined. The CDR3 has 17 residues. Germline V gene data show CDR1 as MGHRA and CDR2 as YSYEKL. Trimming removed 0 bases at V and 3 bases at J, with 17 bases between. The CDR3: CASSQDRLQLEDYGYTF. Written as DNA, the CDR3 is TGCGCCAGCAGCCAAGATCGACTACAACTTGAGGACTATGGCTACACCTTC.

Only one count was recorded for this clone. The chain is built from TRBV5-1 and TRBJ1-6; 8 bases agree with TRBD1. The germline V gene has CDR1 SGHRS and CDR2 YFSETQ. This CDR3 has 15 residues. J gave up 9 bases and V 0 bases, and 5 bases lay outside the gene matches. The CDR3 here is CASSLVGQGGSPLHF. The CDR3, as DNA: TGCGCCAGCAGCTTGGTCGGACAGGGAGGTTCACCCCTCCACTTT. Based on the CDR3 plus reference TRBV5-1 and TRBJ1-6, the full variable domain is KAGVTQTPRYLIKTRGQQVTLSCSPISGHRSVSWYQQTPGQGLQFLFEYFSETQRNKGNFPGRFSGRQFSNSRSEMNVSTLELGDSALYLCASSLVGQGGSPLHFGNGTRLTVT.

The chain carries TRBV30 and TRBJ1-2, with TRBD1 matching over 10 bases. The CDR3 length is 15 residues. J was trimmed by 0 bases and V by 0 bases; bases with no gene match: 1. Germline V CDR1 and CDR2: GTSNPN, SVGIG (reference sequence). The DNA of the CDR3 is TGTGCCTGGAGTGTCGGACAGGGGGCTAACTATGGCTACACCTTC. Translation: CAWSVGQGANYGYTF.

This chain uses TRBV28 with TRBJ1-4, with a tentative D call TRBD1 (5 bases). The CDR3 covers 12 residues. Trimming removed 2 bases at V and 16 bases at J, with 14 bases between. Looked up from germline, CDR1 is MDHEN and CDR2 is SYDVKM. CDR3 in amino acids: CASSLMLGAEFF. The DNA of the CDR3 is TGTGCCAGCAGTTTAATGTTAGGGGCTGAGTTTTTT.

This chain joins TRBV7-8 and TRBJ2-3, with D possibly matching TRBD2 (5 bases). This CDR3 is 17 amino acids long. Germline CDR1 and CDR2: SGHVS and FQNEAQ. Trimming shortened V by 2 bases and J by 0 bases, and 15 bases separated the two germline ends. CDR3 bases: TGTGCCAGCAGCTTACGGGATTGGGCAGCTAGCACAGATACGCAGTATTTT. Amino acid sequence: CASSLRDWAASTDTQYF. Full variable domain (remainder filled in from reference TRBV7-8 and TRBJ2-3): GAGVSQSPRYKVAKRGQDVALRCDPISGHVSLFWYQQALGQGPEFLTYFQNEAQLDKSGLPSDRFFAERPEGSVSTLKIQRTQQEDSAVYLCASSLRDWAASTDTQYFGPGTRLTVL.

V is TRBV4-2 and J is TRBJ1-2; 8 positions match TRBD1. V dropped 4 bases and J dropped 7; count of bases not matched to a gene: 11. The CDR3 totals 15 residues. CDR1 and CDR2 from the germline V gene are LGHNA and YNFKEQ. The CDR3 DNA reads TGTGCCAGCAGCCCCCGACCAGGGGGCGCGTTTGGCTACACCTTC. Protein sequence: CASSPRPGGAFGYTF.

The CDR3 bases are TGTGCCAGCAGCTTACCGGGGGGCATAGAGACCCAGTACTTC. Translated: CASSLPGGIETQYF. The chain joins TRBV7-9 to TRBJ2-5; D is perhaps TRBD2 (7 bases). The CDR3 is made up of 14 amino acids. Looked up from germline, CDR1 is SEHNR and CDR2 is FQNEAQ (reference sequence). V was pared by 2 bases and J by 4 bases, with 11 bases between.

The genes are TRBV5-1 and TRBJ2-1, with TRBD1 matching 11 bases. The V and J ends lost 8 bases and 6 bases, in that order; junction bases with no gene match: 13. Germline CDR1 is SGHRS and CDR2 is YFSETQ. The CDR3 spans 16 residues. For the CDR3, the DNA is TGCGCCAGTGGGGTATCGGGACAGGGGGTTCTCAATGAGCAGTTCTTC. It encodes CASGVSGQGVLNEQFF.

The rearrangement uses TRBV2 and TRBJ2-5; perhaps TRBD2 as D (7 bases). The V gene's germline CDR1 is SNHLY and CDR2 FYNNEI. CDR3 length equals 15 residues. The V end was cut by 4 bases, the J end by 2 bases, with 14 bases between. In DNA, the CDR3 is TGTGCCAGCAGTGCCTCGCGGGGGCGTCAAGAGACCCAGTACTTC. Translation gives CASSASRGRQETQYF.

This clone was seen just once. This chain joins TRBV5-1 and TRBJ1-1; 7 nucleotides match TRBD1. V dropped 5 bases and J dropped 0; count of bases not matched to a gene: 4. The CDR3 is made up of 14 amino acids. From germline, CDR1 is SGHRS and CDR2 YFSETQ. The CDR3 here is CASRLGQMNTEAFF. CDR3 in DNA: TGCGCCAGCAGGCTGGGACAGATGAACACTGAAGCTTTCTTT.

J is TRBJ1-5 and V is TRBV28; 7 bases agree with TRBD1. Trimming took 2 bases from V and 3 from J; bases not matched to a gene: 7. Germline assignment: CDR1 MDHEN and CDR2 SYDVKM. The CDR3 runs to 16 residues. CDR3 in amino acids: CASSLDVTGTNQPQHF. CDR3 in DNA: TGTGCCAGCAGTTTAGACGTGACAGGGACCAATCAGCCCCAGCATTTT. Using reference TRBV28 and TRBJ1-5 for the parts outside the CDR3, the full variable domain is DVKVTQSSRYLVKRTGEKVFLECVQDMDHENMFWYRQDPGLGLRLIYFSYDVKMKEKGDIPEGYSVSREKKERFSLILESASTNQTSMYLCASSLDVTGTNQPQHFGDGTRLSIL.

V and J are TRBV7-2 and TRBJ2-5; TRBD2 agrees at 10 bases. Unmatched junction bases numbered 6, after V lost 1 base and J lost 4 bases. The CDR3 loop spans 16 amino acids. Germline CDR1 reads SGHTA; CDR2 reads FQGNSA. Here the CDR3 DNA reads TGTGCCAGCAGCTTAGGAAGCGGGGGGGCTTCAGAGACCCAGTACTTC. It encodes CASSLGSGGASETQYF. The whole variable domain, filled in from reference TRBV7-2 and TRBJ2-5, reads GAGVSQSPSNKVTEKGKDVELRCDPISGHTALYWYRQSLGQGLEFLIYFQGNSAPDKSGLPSDRFSAERTGGSVSTLTIQRTQQEDSAVYLCASSLGSGGASETQYFGPGTRLLVL.

This clone was recorded once. The rearrangement uses TRBV11-2 and TRBJ2-7; D ambiguous. The CDR3 covers 14 residues. Trimming removed 1 base at V and 0 bases at J, with 7 bases between. Per germline, CDR1 SGHAT and CDR2 FQNNGV. In nucleotides, the CDR3 is TGTGCCAGCAGCTTAGCAGGAAGCTCCTACGAGCAGTACTTC. This sequence encodes CASSLAGSSYEQYF.

J is TRBJ1-2 and V is TRBV4-3; D is undetermined. Germline loops: CDR1 LGHNA, CDR2 YSLEER. This CDR3 region has 15 residues. The V gene lost 1 base and the J gene lost 2 bases, with 11 bases spanning the gap. CDR3 in amino acids: CASSQGSAGNYGYTF. The CDR3, as DNA: TGCGCCAGCAGCCAAGGGTCGGCGGGAAACTATGGCTACACCTTC.

The chain combines TRBV7-2 with TRBJ2-1; weak D call: TRBD1 (5 bases). Germline CDR1 reads SGHTA; CDR2 reads FQGNSA. V was clipped by 1 base and J by 3 bases, with 10 bases between them. The CDR3 has 15 amino acids. This chain's CDR3 is CASSLERQYYNEQFF. CDR3 bases: TGTGCCAGCAGCTTAGAGAGACAGTACTACAATGAGCAGTTCTTC.

The chain links TRBV2 to TRBJ2-7; D is possibly TRBD2 (5 bases). This CDR3 spans 14 amino acids. Germline V gene lookup returns CDR1 SNHLY and CDR2 FYNNEI. V was pared by 6 bases and J by 7 bases, with 19 bases between. CDR3 DNA: TGTGCCAGCAGGGTCCTAGTAAGTACGGGAGAGCAGTACTTC. The encoded protein is CASRVLVSTGEQYF.

The gene calls are TRBV15 and TRBJ1-4; no clear D. Looked up from germline, CDR1 is LNHNV and CDR2 is YYDKDF (reference sequence). V lost 4 bases to trimming and J lost 4 bases, with 10 bases between them. The CDR3 contains 14 residues. CDR3 residues: CATSNIGVNEKLFF. CDR3 in DNA: TGTGCCACCAGCAATATCGGGGTTAATGAAAAACTGTTTTTT.